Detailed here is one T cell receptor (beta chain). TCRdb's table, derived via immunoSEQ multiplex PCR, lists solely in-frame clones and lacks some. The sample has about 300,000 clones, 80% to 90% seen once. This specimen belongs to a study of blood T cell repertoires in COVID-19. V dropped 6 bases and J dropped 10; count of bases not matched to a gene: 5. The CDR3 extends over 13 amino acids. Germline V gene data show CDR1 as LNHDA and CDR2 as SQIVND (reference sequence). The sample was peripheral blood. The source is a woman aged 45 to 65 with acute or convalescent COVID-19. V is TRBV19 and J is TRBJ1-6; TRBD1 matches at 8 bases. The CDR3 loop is CASSQDRDSPLHF. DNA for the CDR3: TGTGCCAGTAGCCAGGACAGGGACTCACCCCTCCACTTT.